Listed below are T cell receptor beta chains from one sample, sequenced in a study of vaccination effects on CD4 cells after COVID-19. Their antigen targets remain unknown. Data came from immunoSEQ multiplex PCR; TCRdb stores just in-frame clones and leaves some out. Seen here are around 22,000 clones, approximately 72% observed once, and the top ten hold roughly a tenth. The specimen comprised CD4+ T cells from PBMCs cultured with HCoV-NL63 spike peptides, sampled after COVID-19 vaccination. These receptors all stem from a human donor who received a COVID-19 vaccine. Each CDR3 is given with its conserved first and last residue. The order of the fields is J gene, D gene, clone size, V gene, CDR3 protein, CDR3 DNA. The D gene is left open where the match is weak. Some rows mark clone size as missing; the rest say once, few, many or name a class of expanded clone.

>TRBJ1-2|-|-|TRBV12-3/TRBV12-4
CASIGIKSGGYTF
TGTGCCAGCATTGGGATCAAGTCTGGCGGCTACACCTTC
>TRBJ2-7|-|-|TRBV4-1
CASSQPGLSYEQYF
TGCGCCAGCAGCCAACCTGGACTTTCCTACGAGCAGTACTTC
>TRBJ2-7|-|-|TRBV5-1
CASSLNEYEQYF
TGCGCCAGCAGCTTGAATGAATACGAGCAGTACTTC
>TRBJ2-7|-|-|TRBV6-5
CASSYGQGSSYEQYF
TGTGCCAGCAGTTACGGGCAGGGTAGCTCCTACGAGCAGTACTTC
>TRBJ1-2|-|-|TRBV5-1
CASSLYTGLENYGYTF
TGCGCCAGCAGCTTGTATACAGGGTTGGAGAACTATGGCTACACCTTC
>TRBJ1-3|-|-|TRBV7-9
CASSSGNTIYF
TGTGCCAGCAGCTCAGGAAACACCATATATTTT
>TRBJ1-5|-|-|TRBV3-1/TRBV3-2
CASSADSNQPQHF
TGTGCCAGCAGCGCCGATAGCAATCAGCCCCAGCATTTT
>TRBJ2-1|TRBD2|-|TRBV5-1
CASSLELAGRGKNYNEQFF
TGCGCCAGCAGCTTGGAACTAGCGGGCCGAGGTAAAAACTACAATGAGCAGTTCTTC
>TRBJ1-1|-|-|TRBV4-1
CASSLQGTVNTEAFF
TGCGCCAGCAGCCTTCAAGGGACTGTGAACACTGAAGCTTTCTTT
>TRBJ1-1|-|-|TRBV19
CASSIVTRNTEAFF
TGTGCCAGTAGTATAGTAACTCGGAACACTGAAGCTTTCTTT
>TRBJ1-2|-|-|TRBV19
CASIGGKEDYGYTF
TGTGCCAGTATTGGGGGGAAAGAAGACTATGGCTACACCTTC
>TRBJ1-5|TRBD1|-|TRBV6-4
CASRPSPGQGATEGNQPQHF
TGTGCCAGCAGACCTTCCCCCGGGCAGGGGGCGACGGAGGGGAATCAGCCCCAGCATTTT
>TRBJ2-4|TRBD2|-|TRBV18
CASSPIGTSGVAKNIQYF
TGTGCCAGCTCACCAATCGGGACTAGCGGGGTAGCCAAAAACATTCAGTACTTC
>TRBJ2-3|-|-|TRBV3-1/TRBV3-2
CASSPFLGGPGDTQYF
TGTGCCAGCAGCCCTTTTTTGGGGGGGCCCGGAGATACGCAGTATTTT
>TRBJ1-3|-|-|TRBV6-5
CAVGERSSGNTIYF
TGTGCCGTGGGGGAACGGAGCTCTGGAAACACCATATATTTT
>TRBJ2-7|-|-|TRBV5-1
CASSLPGPSTEQYF
TGCGCCAGCAGCCTCCCGGGCCCCTCCACCGAGCAGTACTTC
>TRBJ2-5|TRBD1|-|TRBV11-2
CASSLSGTGGMKTQYF
TGTGCCAGCAGCTTATCGGGGACAGGGGGCATGAAGACCCAGTACTTC
>TRBJ1-5|-|-|TRBV6-5
CASRPGRRNQPQHF
TGTGCCAGCAGACCCGGACGGAGGAATCAGCCCCAGCATTTT
>TRBJ2-1|TRBD2|-|TRBV5-1
CASRKAGGPVGQFF
TGCGCCAGCAGAAAAGCGGGGGGGCCGGTAGGACAGTTCTTC
>TRBJ1-4|TRBD1|-|TRBV3-1/TRBV3-2
CASSQWQGDEKLFF
TGTGCCAGCAGCCAATGGCAGGGGGATGAAAAACTGTTTTTT
>TRBJ2-1|TRBD2|-|TRBV24-1
CATSNSRDYPYNEQFF
TGTGCCACCAGTAATAGCCGGGACTATCCATACAATGAGCAGTTCTTC
>TRBJ2-1|TRBD2|-|TRBV9
CASSQTAGLAGNEQFF
TGTGCCAGCAGCCAAACAGCGGGACTAGCGGGCAATGAGCAGTTCTTC
>TRBJ2-3|TRBD2|-|TRBV5-1
CAIGGESSDTQYF
TGCGCCATCGGGGGGGAAAGCTCAGATACGCAGTATTTT
>TRBJ1-1|-|-|TRBV18
CASSPPVNTEAFF
TGTGCCAGCTCACCACCAGTGAACACTGAAGCTTTCTTT
>TRBJ2-7|-|-|TRBV7-2
CASSSDSFYEQYF
TGTGCCAGCAGCTCGGACAGTTTCTACGAGCAGTACTTC
>TRBJ2-1|-|-|TRBV5-1
CASSVPYNEQFF
TGCGCCAGCAGTGTGCCCTACAATGAGCAGTTCTTC
>TRBJ2-1|-|-|TRBV6-5
CASSYSGVSEQFF
TGTGCCAGCAGTTACTCCGGGGTCAGTGAGCAGTTCTTC
>TRBJ2-1|TRBD2|few|TRBV18
CASSPRRGDYNEQFF
TGTGCCAGCTCACCGCGGCGGGGGGATTACAATGAGCAGTTCTTC
>TRBJ2-6|TRBD1|large|TRBV20-1
CSASPIDRAGANVLTF
TGCAGTGCTAGTCCTATAGACAGGGCTGGGGCCAACGTCCTGACTTTC
>TRBJ1-2|-|-|TRBV5-1
CASSAREGGYGYTF
TGCGCCAGCAGCGCCAGGGAGGGAGGTTATGGCTACACCTTC
>TRBJ1-2|-|-|TRBV19
CASSILYIGRDKDYGYTF
TGTGCCAGTAGTATATTGTACATAGGACGCGACAAAGACTATGGCTACACCTTC
>TRBJ1-2|-|-|TRBV12-3/TRBV12-4
CASSSQERGYTF
TGTGCCAGCAGTTCACAGGAGAGGGGCTACACCTTC
>TRBJ2-1|TRBD2|-|TRBV6-1
CASSVSSGGVYNEQFF
TGTGCCAGCAGTGTGTCTAGCGGGGGGGTCTACAATGAGCAGTTCTTC
>TRBJ2-2|-|once|TRBV3-1/TRBV3-2
CASSQPPLSKFTGELFF
TGTGCCAGCAGCCAACCCCCTCTCTCCAAATTCACCGGGGAGCTGTTTTTT
>TRBJ2-5|-|-|TRBV28
CASASRGWEETQYF
TGTGCCAGCGCATCTAGGGGATGGGAGGAGACCCAGTACTTC
>TRBJ2-7|TRBD1|-|TRBV19
CASSIGTTGWEQYF
TGTGCCAGTAGTATAGGCACGACAGGGTGGGAGCAGTACTTC
>TRBJ2-1|TRBD1|-|TRBV3-1/TRBV3-2
CASSQDGWGQGAMFRQFF
TGTGCCAGCAGCCAAGATGGCTGGGGTCAGGGGGCCATGTTTAGGCAGTTCTTC
>TRBJ2-7|-|once|TRBV28
CAIKLTGSNEQYF
TGTGCCATCAAACTGACAGGTTCCAACGAGCAGTACTTC
>TRBJ2-7|TRBD1|-|TRBV4-1
CASSQGAVPQGGIYEQYF
TGCGCCAGCAGCCAAGGGGCGGTCCCACAGGGGGGCATCTACGAGCAGTACTTC
>TRBJ1-1|-|-|TRBV9
CASSALRAWNTEAFF
TGTGCCAGCAGCGCGCTCCGGGCCTGGAACACTGAAGCTTTCTTT
>TRBJ2-5|-|-|TRBV6-1
CASSEMAGPQETQYF
TGTGCCAGCAGTGAAATGGCAGGACCCCAAGAGACCCAGTACTTC
>TRBJ1-1|-|-|TRBV2
CASSEQTQFTEAFF
TGTGCCAGCAGTGAACAGACACAGTTCACTGAAGCTTTCTTT
>TRBJ1-3|-|once|TRBV5-4
CASSLNSWQSGNTIYF
TGTGCCAGCAGCTTGAATTCGTGGCAGAGTGGAAACACCATATATTTT
>TRBJ2-5|TRBD1|few|TRBV4-1
CASSQGLGQITETQYF
TGCGCCAGCAGCCAAGGTCTGGGACAGATTACAGAGACCCAGTACTTC
>TRBJ2-1|TRBD1|-|TRBV15
CATSRDPRGQMSNEQFF
TGTGCCACCAGCAGAGATCCAAGGGGACAGATGTCCAATGAGCAGTTCTTC
>TRBJ2-7|-|-|TRBV12-3/TRBV12-4
CASSYSVYEQYF
TGTGCCAGCAGTTACAGCGTTTACGAGCAGTACTTC
>TRBJ1-5|-|-|TRBV6-5
CASSRMRVPNEPQHF
TGTGCCAGCAGTAGAATGAGGGTTCCCAACGAGCCCCAGCATTTT
>TRBJ2-5|-|-|TRBV11-3
CASSRGLQETQYF
TGTGCCAGCAGCAGGGGTTTACAAGAGACCCAGTACTTC
>TRBJ1-2|-|-|TRBV6-1
CASSESGPSLGYTF
TGTGCCAGCAGTGAATCAGGGCCGAGTCTGGGCTACACCTTC
>TRBJ2-7|TRBD2|-|TRBV19
CASSIEIAGVGYEQYF
TGTGCCAGTAGTATAGAGATAGCGGGAGTTGGGTACGAGCAGTACTTC
>TRBJ2-1|-|-|TRBV3-1/TRBV3-2
CASSPDGQFNEQFF
TGTGCCAGCAGCCCCGATGGCCAGTTCAATGAGCAGTTCTTC
>TRBJ1-5|TRBD1|-|TRBV18
CASSRAGQGNSGSNQPQHF
TGTGCCAGCTCACGAGCTGGACAGGGGAACTCGGGTAGCAATCAGCCCCAGCATTTT
>TRBJ2-2|-|few|TRBV6-4
CASSEVATGELFF
TGTGCCAGCAGTGAGGTAGCGACCGGGGAGCTGTTTTTT
>TRBJ2-7|-|-|TRBV7-6
CASSSAYEQYF
TGTGCCAGCAGCTCAGCCTACGAGCAGTACTTC
>TRBJ2-3|TRBD1|-|TRBV7-6
CASRETGTGSNTQYF
TGTGCCAGCAGGGAAACCGGGACAGGGTCGAATACGCAGTATTTT